The entry below gives a single T cell receptor (beta chain) sequence along with its context. Specified treatment: randomized to nivolumab then ipilimumab (arm A) or the reverse (arm B). No patient had prior DNA-damaging chemotherapy. Sorted cells were live CD3+CD8+, lacking CD19 and CD56, from PBMCs. This entry comes from a study of sequential checkpoint blockade in melanoma. Turning to the study itself: First-line arms were nivolumab then ipilimumab, or the reverse, randomized 1:1. Each arm's sequence ended with maintenance nivolumab.

Clones were sequenced by immunoSEQ multiplex PCR, and TCRdb holds only the in-frame ones, with some missing. The data contain about 37,000 clones, 84% of them singletons. This CDR3 is built from 14 residues. Germline CDR1 and CDR2: MNHEY and SMNVEV (reference sequence). Deletions cut 3 bases from V and 5 bases from J, with 11 bases between. The receptor comes from a human donor with melanoma. The specimen was CD8+ T cells sorted from blood (inferred from file names), collected from a patient given nivolumab and ipilimumab in sequence. The gene calls are TRBV27 and TRBJ1-5; possibly TRBD1 for D (5 bases). CDR3 nucleotide sequence: TGTGCCAGCAGTTTTCTCGGGGGGGATCAGCCCCAGCATTTT. The encoded protein is CASSFLGGDQPQHF.